A selection of T cell receptor beta chains follows, all from one sample in a study of post-analysis software for immune sequencing data. MiXCR was run by TCRdb on the PCR reads, yielding one entry per CDR3 protein. The repertoire has 800,000 to 950,000 distinct CDR3 sequences, roughly half of them found once; the top ten carry around 4.5%. The material sequenced was blood. The receptors come from a girl aged 10-17 years with multiple sclerosis. Each CDR3 is given with its conserved first and last residue. Each record gives: clone size, J gene, D gene, V gene, CDR3 protein, CDR3 DNA. A D gene is named only where the DNA matches it firmly. Clone sizes are given selectively: once, few, many, or a class where the clone is expanded.

abundance: .; j_gene: TRBJ1-5; d_gene: .; v_gene: TRBV7-9; CDR3aa: CASSSGHPREPQHF; CDR3nt: TGTGCCAGCAGTTCCGGGCACCCGAGGGAGCCCCAGCATTTT
abundance: .; j_gene: TRBJ2-1; d_gene: TRBD2; v_gene: TRBV20-1; CDR3aa: CSQTSGGYNEQFF; CDR3nt: TGCAGTCAGACTAGCGGGGGTTACAATGAGCAGTTCTTC
abundance: .; j_gene: TRBJ2-1; d_gene: .; v_gene: TRBV20-1; CDR3aa: CSARDTSGSDEQFF; CDR3nt: TGCAGTGCTAGGGACACCTCAGGGAGTGATGAGCAGTTCTTC
abundance: .; j_gene: TRBJ2-1; d_gene: .; v_gene: TRBV7-6; CDR3aa: CASSLVGGPGRWGSSYNEQFF; CDR3nt: TGTGCCAGCAGCTTAGTTGGGGGGCCAGGGAGGTGGGGGAGCTCCTACAATGAGCAGTTCTTC
abundance: .; j_gene: TRBJ2-7; d_gene: TRBD2; v_gene: TRBV3-1; CDR3aa: CASSQREVYEHYF; CDR3nt: TGTGCCAGCAGCCAGCGGGAGGTCTACGAGCACTACTTC
abundance: few; j_gene: TRBJ2-3; d_gene: .; v_gene: TRBV20-1; CDR3aa: CSARDLGQGYASGPDTQYF; CDR3nt: TGCAGTGCTAGAGATCTCGGACAGGGGTACGCTAGCGGGCCAGATACGCAGTATTTT
abundance: .; j_gene: TRBJ2-7; d_gene: .; v_gene: TRBV9; CDR3aa: CASSDIIGEQYF; CDR3nt: TGTGCCAGCAGCGACATAATCGGCGAGCAGTACTTC
abundance: .; j_gene: TRBJ2-5; d_gene: .; v_gene: TRBV6-2/TRBV6-3; CDR3aa: CASRRAPETQYF; CDR3nt: TGTGCCAGCCGGCGGGCCCCAGAGACCCAGTACTTC
abundance: once; j_gene: TRBJ2-3; d_gene: .; v_gene: TRBV10-3; CDR3aa: CAISGNGPTDTQYF; CDR3nt: TGTGCCATCAGTGGGAACGGGCCCACAGATACGCAGTATTTT
abundance: .; j_gene: TRBJ1-1; d_gene: .; v_gene: TRBV12-3/TRBV12-4; CDR3aa: CASSLGEGRGAFF; CDR3nt: TGTGCCAGCAGTTTGGGGGAGGGAAGGGGAGCTTTCTTT
abundance: .; j_gene: TRBJ1-2; d_gene: .; v_gene: TRBV29-1; CDR3aa: CSVEGGEGYGYTF; CDR3nt: TGCAGCGTTGAAGGTGGGGAAGGCTATGGCTACACCTTC
abundance: .; j_gene: TRBJ2-7; d_gene: .; v_gene: TRBV30; CDR3aa: CAWSSSQGSRLEQYF; CDR3nt: TGTGCCTGGAGCAGTTCACAGGGATCCCGATTAGAGCAGTACTTC
abundance: .; j_gene: TRBJ2-1; d_gene: .; v_gene: TRBV20-1; CDR3aa: CSAETGAPEAGYNEQFF; CDR3nt: TGCAGTGCCGAGACAGGGGCGCCAGAAGCGGGGTACAATGAGCAGTTCTTC